This TCR beta chain was recovered during a study of CD8 T cells in ankylosing spondylitis. Regarding the study as a whole: Researchers report that disease-linked clones proved CD8+ and relatively rare in peripheral blood. What seemed typical of ankylosing spondylitis blood was a TCR beta motif built from roughly eight highly homologous variants.

CDR3 size: 15 residues. Germline V gene sequence: CDR1 SGHAT, CDR2 FQNNGV. V gave up 3 bases and J gave up 5 bases, with 16 bases separating them. This clonotype has only a few counts. The antigen remains unidentified. TCRdb re-derived calls from the 5' RACE reads in MiXCR, one entry per CDR3 protein. The sample has about 540,000 distinct CDR3 sequences, approximately 11% seen once. The rearrangement uses TRBV11-2 and TRBJ2-5; D call uncertain. Source material: blood, either unsorted or a sorted T cell fraction (not recorded which). This sequence was found in a male donor with ankylosing spondylitis. As DNA, the CDR3 is TGTGCCAGCAGCTTCAAAAGGGCCCGCTGGGAGACCCAGTACTTC. This translates into CASSFKRARWETQYF.